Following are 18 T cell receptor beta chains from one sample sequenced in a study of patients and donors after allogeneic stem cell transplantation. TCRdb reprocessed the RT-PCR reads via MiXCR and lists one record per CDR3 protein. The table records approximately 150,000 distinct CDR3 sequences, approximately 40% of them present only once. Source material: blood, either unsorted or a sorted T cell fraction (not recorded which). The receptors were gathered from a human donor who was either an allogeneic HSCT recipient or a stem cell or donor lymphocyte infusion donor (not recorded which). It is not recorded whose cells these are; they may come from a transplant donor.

The CDR3 sequence is CASSFGDGYTF. The CDR3 DNA reads TGTGCCAGCAGTTTTGGGGATGGCTACACCTTC. This chain links TRBV12-3 or TRBV12-4 with TRBJ1-2, with D hard to call. V shed 3 bases and J shed 6 bases, with 5 bases lying between them. This CDR3 is 11 amino acids long.

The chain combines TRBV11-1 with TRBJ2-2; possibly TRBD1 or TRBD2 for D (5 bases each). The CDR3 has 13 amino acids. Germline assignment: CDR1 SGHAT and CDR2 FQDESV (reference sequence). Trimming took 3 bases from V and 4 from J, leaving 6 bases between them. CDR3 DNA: TGTGCCAGCAGCTTGGGGGTCACCGGGGAGCTGTTTTTT. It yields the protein CASSLGVTGELFF.

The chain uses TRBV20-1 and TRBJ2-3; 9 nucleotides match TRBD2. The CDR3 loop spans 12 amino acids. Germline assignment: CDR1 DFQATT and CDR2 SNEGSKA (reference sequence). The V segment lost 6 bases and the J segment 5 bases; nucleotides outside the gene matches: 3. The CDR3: CSARAGGDTQYF. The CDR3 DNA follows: TGCAGTGCCCGAGCGGGGGGAGATACGCAGTATTTT.

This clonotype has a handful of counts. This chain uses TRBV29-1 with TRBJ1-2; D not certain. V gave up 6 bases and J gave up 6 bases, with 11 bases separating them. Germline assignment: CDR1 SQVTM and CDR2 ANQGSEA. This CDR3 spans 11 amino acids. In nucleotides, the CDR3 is TGCAGCGTGCACCTAGTCCATGGCTACACCTTC. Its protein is CSVHLVHGYTF.

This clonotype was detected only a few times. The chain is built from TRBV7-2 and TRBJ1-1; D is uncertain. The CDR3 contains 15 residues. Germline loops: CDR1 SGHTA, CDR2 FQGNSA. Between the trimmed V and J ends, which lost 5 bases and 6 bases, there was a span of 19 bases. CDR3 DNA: TGTGCCAGCAGCCGGAAACCGGGTACGGTGGCTGAAGCTTTCTTT. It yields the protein CASSRKPGTVAEAFF.

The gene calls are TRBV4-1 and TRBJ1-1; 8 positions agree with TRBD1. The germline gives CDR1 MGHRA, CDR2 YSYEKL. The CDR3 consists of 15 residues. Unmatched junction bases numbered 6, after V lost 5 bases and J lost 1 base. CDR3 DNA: TGCGCCAGCAGCTACCCGGACAGGGCGAACACTGAAGCTTTCTTT. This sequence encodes CASSYPDRANTEAFF.

The CDR3 sequence is CASSQSGRVGRNQPQHF. Here the CDR3 DNA reads TGTGCCAGCAGCCAATCCGGGAGGGTCGGCCGCAATCAGCCCCAGCATTTT. The chain recombines TRBV4-2 with TRBJ1-5; D unresolved. The CDR3 extends over 17 amino acids. In germline, CDR1 is LGHNA, CDR2 YNFKEQ. V lost 2 bases and J 2 bases, leaving 16 bases between the germline ends.

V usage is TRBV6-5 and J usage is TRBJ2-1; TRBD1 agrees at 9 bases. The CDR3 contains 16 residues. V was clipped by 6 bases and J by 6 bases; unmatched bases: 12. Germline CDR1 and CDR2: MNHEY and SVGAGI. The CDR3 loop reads CASSSGTGMPLNEQFF. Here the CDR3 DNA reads TGTGCCAGCAGCTCCGGGACAGGGATGCCCCTCAATGAGCAGTTCTTC.

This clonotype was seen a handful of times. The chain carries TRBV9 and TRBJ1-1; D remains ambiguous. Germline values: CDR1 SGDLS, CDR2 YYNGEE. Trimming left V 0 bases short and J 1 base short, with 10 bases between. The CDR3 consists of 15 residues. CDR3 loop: CASSVAPFSNTEAFF. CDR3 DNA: TGTGCCAGCAGCGTAGCTCCCTTTTCGAACACTGAAGCTTTCTTT.

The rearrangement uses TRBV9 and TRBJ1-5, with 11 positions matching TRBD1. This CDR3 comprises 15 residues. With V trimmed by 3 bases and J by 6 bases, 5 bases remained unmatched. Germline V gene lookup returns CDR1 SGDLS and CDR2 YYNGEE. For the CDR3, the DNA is TGTGCCAGCAGCGCGGGACAGGGGGTAGGTCAGCCCCAGCATTTT. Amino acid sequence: CASSAGQGVGQPQHF.

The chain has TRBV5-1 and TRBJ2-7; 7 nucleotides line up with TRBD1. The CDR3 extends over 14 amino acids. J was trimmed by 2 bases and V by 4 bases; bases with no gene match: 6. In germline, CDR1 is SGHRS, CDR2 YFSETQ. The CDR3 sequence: CASSITTGAYEQYV. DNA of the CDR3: TGCGCCAGCAGCATCACCACAGGGGCCTACGAGCAGTACGTC.

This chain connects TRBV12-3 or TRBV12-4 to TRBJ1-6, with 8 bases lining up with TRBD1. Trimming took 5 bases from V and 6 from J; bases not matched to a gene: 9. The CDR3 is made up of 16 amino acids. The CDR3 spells CASSLPGTGLNSPLHF. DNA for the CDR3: TGTGCCAGCAGTCTCCCCGGGACAGGCCTTAATTCACCCCTCCACTTT.

The CDR3: CASSLAQHFSRVLNTEAFF. CDR3 coding DNA: TGTGCCAGCAGCTTGGCCCAACACTTCAGTAGGGTGTTGAACACTGAAGCTTTCTTT. The chain carries TRBV5-5 and TRBJ1-1, with D uncertain. V gave up 0 bases and J gave up 0 bases, with 21 bases separating them. This CDR3 has 19 residues. Germline V gene sequence: CDR1 SGHKS, CDR2 YYEKEE (reference sequence).

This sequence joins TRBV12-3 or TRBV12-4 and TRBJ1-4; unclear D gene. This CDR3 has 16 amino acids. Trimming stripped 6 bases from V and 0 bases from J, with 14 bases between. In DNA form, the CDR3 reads TGTGCCAGCAGCGCGACTTCTGGGTCAACTAATGAAAAACTGTTTTTT. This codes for CASSATSGSTNEKLFF.

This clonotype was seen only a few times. The CDR3 nucleotides read TGTGCCAGCAGCTCACAGCAAGAGACCCAGTACTTC. Translation: CASSSQQETQYF. The V gene is TRBV5-5, the J gene TRBJ2-5; D remains unclear. V was clipped by 3 bases and J by 2 bases, with 5 bases between them. The CDR3 has 12 amino acids. The germline V gene has CDR1 SGHKS and CDR2 YYEKEE (reference sequence).

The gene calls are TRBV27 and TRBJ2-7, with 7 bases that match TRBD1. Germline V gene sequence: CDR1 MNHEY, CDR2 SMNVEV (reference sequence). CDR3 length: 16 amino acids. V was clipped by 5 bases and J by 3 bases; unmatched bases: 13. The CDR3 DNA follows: TGTGCCAGCAGTGTTAGCTTCTCGGGACAGTTCTACGAGCAGTACTTC. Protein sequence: CASSVSFSGQFYEQYF.

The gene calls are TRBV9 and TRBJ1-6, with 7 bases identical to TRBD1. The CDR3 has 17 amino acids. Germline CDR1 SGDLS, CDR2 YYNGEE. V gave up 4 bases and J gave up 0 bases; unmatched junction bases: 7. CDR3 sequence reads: CASSLPTGSSYNSPLHF. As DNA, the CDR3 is TGTGCCAGCAGCTTACCGACAGGGAGCTCCTATAATTCACCCCTCCACTTT.

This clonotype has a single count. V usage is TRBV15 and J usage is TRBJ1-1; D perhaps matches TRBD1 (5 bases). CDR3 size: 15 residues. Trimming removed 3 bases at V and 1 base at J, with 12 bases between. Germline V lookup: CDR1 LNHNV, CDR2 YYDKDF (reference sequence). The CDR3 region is CATSRQGAENTEAFF. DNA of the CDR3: TGTGCCACCAGCAGGCAGGGAGCAGAGAACACTGAAGCTTTCTTT.